This TCR beta chain appears in the sequencing data of a study of blood T cell repertoires in COVID-19. At the level of the study: Some COVID-19 samples were acute and others convalescent; all came from the United States, Italy and Spain.

Original processing notes: Amplified reference gene primers provided the basis for estimating nucleated cell counts. Clones were sequenced by immunoSEQ multiplex PCR, and TCRdb holds only the in-frame ones, with some missing. That table furnishes V, J and clone size, whereas the DNA furnished D and trimming. The sample holds around 200,000 clones, about 82% seen once. Individuals aged 18 to 89 years were recruited from fewer than 30 US areas. Participants' own reports of clinical history determined their cohort assignment. As for this clone: The junction differs from germline at one of its ends, possibly a read error.

The clonotype comes from a man in his forties with acute COVID-19. The sample was PBMCs or T cells enriched from blood (not recorded which).

CDR3 amino acids: CASSRAGLGEEAF. The CDR3 nucleotides are TGCGCCAGCAGCCGTGCTGGGTTGGGAGAAGAGGCTTTC. The chain uses TRBV4-1 and TRBJ2-7; the D gene is possibly TRBD2 (5 bases). Germline loops: CDR1 MGHRA, CDR2 YSYEKL. This CDR3 region has 13 residues.